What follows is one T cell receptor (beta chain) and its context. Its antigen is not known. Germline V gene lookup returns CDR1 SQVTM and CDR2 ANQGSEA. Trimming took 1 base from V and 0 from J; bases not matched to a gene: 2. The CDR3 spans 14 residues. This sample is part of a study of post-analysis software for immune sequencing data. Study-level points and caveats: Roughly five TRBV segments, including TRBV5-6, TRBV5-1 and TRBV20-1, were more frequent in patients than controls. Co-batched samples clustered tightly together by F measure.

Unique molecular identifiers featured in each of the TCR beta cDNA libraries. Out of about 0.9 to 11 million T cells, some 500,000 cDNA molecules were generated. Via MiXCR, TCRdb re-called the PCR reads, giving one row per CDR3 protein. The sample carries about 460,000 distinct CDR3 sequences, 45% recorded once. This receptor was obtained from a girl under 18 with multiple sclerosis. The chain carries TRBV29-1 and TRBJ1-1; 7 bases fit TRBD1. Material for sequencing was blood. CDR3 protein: CSVEVQGMNTEAFF. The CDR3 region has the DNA TGCAGCGTTGAAGTACAGGGGATGAACACTGAAGCTTTCTTT.